These T cell receptor beta chains were read from a single sample in a study of CD8 T cells in ankylosing spondylitis. Via MiXCR, TCRdb re-called the 5' RACE reads, giving one row per CDR3 protein. The sample shows around 340,000 distinct CDR3 sequences, roughly 14% of them seen only once. Sequencing used blood, either unsorted or a sorted T cell fraction (not recorded which). The source is a male donor with ankylosing spondylitis or in good health (not recorded which). Each CDR3 is given with its conserved first and last residue. The D gene is left open where the match is weak. Clone size is stated in some rows and not others, as once, few, many or a class when expanded.

v_call	clone_size	d_call	j_call	cdr3_aa	cdr3_nt
TRBV20-1	few	-	TRBJ2-3	CSAERDSLTDTQYF	TGCAGTGCCGAGAGGGATAGTCTCACAGATACGCAGTATTTT
TRBV6-1	few	TRBD2	TRBJ2-2	CASRLNEASGRASGELFF	TGTGCCAGCAGGCTAAATGAGGCTAGCGGGAGGGCCTCGGGGGAGCTGTTTTTT
TRBV5-1	few	TRBD1	TRBJ1-2	CASSLGTGAPSGYTF	TGCGCCAGCAGCTTGGGGACAGGTGCCCCGAGTGGCTACACCTTC
TRBV5-1	-	-	TRBJ1-1	CASSPSDSPTEAFF	TGCGCCAGCTCCCCTTCGGACAGTCCCACTGAAGCTTTCTTT
TRBV12-3/TRBV12-4	many	TRBD1	TRBJ1-1	CASSHRDRGPEAFF	TGTGCCAGCAGTCACCGGGACAGGGGCCCTGAAGCTTTCTTT
TRBV20-1	-	-	TRBJ2-5	CSARYREETQYF	TGCAGTGCTAGATACAGGGAAGAGACCCAGTACTTC
TRBV5-6	-	-	TRBJ2-2	CASSLVLVSAGELFF	TGTGCCAGCAGCTTGGTTCTTGTGAGTGCTGGGGAGCTGTTTTTT
TRBV10-3	few	-	TRBJ1-6	CAIKEGYNSPLHF	TGTGCCATCAAGGAGGGCTATAATTCACCCCTCCACTTT
TRBV3-1	many	-	TRBJ1-1	CASSPGRVEAFF	TGTGCCAGCAGCCCGGGCAGGGTTGAAGCTTTCTTT
TRBV19	-	-	TRBJ2-3	CATKTSRSSTDTQYF	TGTGCCACGAAGACAAGCCGGAGTAGCACAGATACGCAGTATTTT
TRBV7-9	-	TRBD1	TRBJ2-7	CASSPGQGHNEQYF	TGTGCCAGCAGCCCGGGACAGGGACATAACGAGCAGTACTTC
TRBV15	-	TRBD2	TRBJ2-5	CATSRPGGRETQYF	TGTGCCACCAGCAGACCCGGGGGGAGAGAGACCCAGTACTTC
TRBV10-3	-	TRBD1	TRBJ2-7	CAMGDRSSYEQYF	TGTGCCATGGGGGACAGGAGCTCCTACGAGCAGTACTTC
TRBV7-8	many	TRBD2	TRBJ2-2	CASSLLASGAGELFF	TGTGCCAGCAGCTTACTGGCTAGCGGGGCCGGGGAGCTGTTTTTT
TRBV7-7	few	-	TRBJ2-5	CASSQGLGQETQYF	TGTGCCAGCAGCCAGGGGCTAGGTCAAGAGACCCAGTACTTC
TRBV5-1	many	-	TRBJ1-1	CATRVGRNTEAFF	TGCGCCACCCGCGTGGGCCGGAACACTGAAGCTTTCTTT
TRBV5-1	many	-	TRBJ2-1	CASSLGQSSYNEQFF	TGCGCCAGCAGCTTGGGGCAGAGCTCCTACAATGAGCAGTTCTTC
TRBV7-2	few	-	TRBJ1-3	CASSPTVGTSGNTIYF	TGTGCCAGCAGCCCCACAGTGGGAACCTCTGGAAACACCATATATTTT
TRBV29-1	-	-	TRBJ2-1	CSVEFSGTIDEQFF	TGCAGCGTTGAATTTTCCGGGACAATCGATGAGCAGTTCTTC
TRBV6-1	-	-	TRBJ1-1	CASSGLIRGRDTEAFF	TGTGCCAGCAGTGGTTTGATAAGGGGCCGGGACACTGAAGCTTTCTTT
TRBV4-1	-	-	TRBJ2-2	CASSQWLGKDTGELFF	TGCGCCAGCAGCCAATGGTTGGGGAAGGACACCGGGGAGCTGTTTTTT
TRBV3-1	-	-	TRBJ1-4	CASSTRTTNEKLFF	TGTGCCAGCAGCACACGTACAACTAATGAAAAACTGTTTTTT
TRBV4-1	few	-	TRBJ1-4	CASSQLTATNEKLFF	TGCGCCAGCAGCCAACTGACAGCAACTAATGAAAAACTGTTTTTT
TRBV20-1	few	TRBD2	TRBJ2-1	CSATGLASYNEQFF	TGCAGTGCTACGGGACTAGCCTCATACAATGAGCAGTTCTTC
TRBV4-2	-	-	TRBJ2-5	CASSQEGLVRETQYF	TGTGCCAGCAGCCAAGAGGGTCTAGTCAGAGAGACCCAGTACTTC
TRBV6-5	-	TRBD1	TRBJ1-1	CASSSWTGQERNTEAFF	TGTGCCAGCAGTTCCTGGACCGGACAGGAGAGAAACACTGAAGCTTTCTTT
TRBV27	-	-	TRBJ1-6	CASSAGAGGNSPLHF	TGTGCCAGCAGCGCCGGGGCCGGAGGTAATTCACCCCTCCACTTT
TRBV12-3/TRBV12-4	few	TRBD1	TRBJ1-2	CASSLSGTGVLSDYGYTF	TGTGCCAGCAGTTTATCCGGGACAGGGGTTTTGTCGGACTATGGCTACACCTTC
TRBV10-3	few	TRBD1	TRBJ2-2	CAISEQGATTGELFF	TGTGCCATCAGTGAACAGGGGGCGACCACCGGGGAGCTGTTTTTT
TRBV3-1	-	-	TRBJ2-5	CASSYRENQYF	TGTGCCAGCAGCTACAGGGAGAACCAGTACTTC
TRBV5-1	-	-	TRBJ2-2	CASSLRPNTGELFF	TGCGCCAGCAGCTTGCGGCCGAACACCGGGGAGCTGTTTTTT
TRBV7-8	few	-	TRBJ2-2	CASIPTARVTGELFF	TGTGCCAGCATCCCGACAGCGCGGGTCACCGGGGAGCTGTTTTTT
TRBV5-1	-	-	TRBJ2-1	CASSSGLGPYNEQFF	TGCGCCAGCAGTTCCGGACTGGGTCCGTACAATGAGCAGTTCTTC
TRBV9	few	TRBD1	TRBJ2-1	CASSVAPGQGNEQFF	TGTGCCAGCAGCGTAGCCCCGGGACAGGGCAATGAGCAGTTCTTC
TRBV7-9	-	-	TRBJ2-1	CASSRRDVTEGQFF	TGTGCCAGCAGTCGCCGGGACGTTACAGAAGGGCAGTTCTTC
TRBV12-3/TRBV12-4	-	TRBD1	TRBJ1-3	CASTTGQGALGSRYTIYF	TGTGCCAGCACCACCGGACAGGGGGCGTTAGGATCTCGGTACACCATATATTTT
TRBV12-3/TRBV12-4	-	-	TRBJ2-5	CASGLRQETQYF	TGTGCCAGCGGACTCCGCCAAGAGACCCAGTACTTC
TRBV20-1	few	-	TRBJ2-3	CSQQRSTDTQYF	TGCAGTCAGCAGCGGAGCACAGATACGCAGTATTTT
TRBV10-3	few	-	TRBJ2-7	CAISSSYEQYF	TGTGCCATCAGTTCCTCCTACGAGCAGTACTTC
TRBV4-1	-	-	TRBJ2-5	CASSQVLGPRETQYF	TGCGCCAGCAGCCAAGTTTTAGGACCTCGGGAGACCCAGTACTTC
TRBV29-1	many	TRBD1	TRBJ2-5	CSVGGQGFSETQYF	TGCAGCGTGGGTGGACAGGGGTTTTCGGAGACCCAGTACTTC
TRBV20-1	many	TRBD2	TRBJ2-1	CSARGGGSVSDEQFF	TGCAGTGCTAGAGGTGGCGGGAGTGTTTCGGATGAGCAGTTCTTC
TRBV11-2	many	-	TRBJ1-2	CASSSDLRNRFYGYTF	TGTGCCAGCAGCTCCGACCTGCGTAACAGGTTCTATGGCTACACCTTC
TRBV10-3	-	-	TRBJ1-1	CAISGDRVTEAFF	TGTGCCATCAGTGGGGACCGAGTCACTGAAGCTTTCTTT
TRBV5-1	-	-	TRBJ1-2	CASSLVTPPLDGYTF	TGCGCCAGCAGCTTGGTTACGCCCCCCCTCGATGGCTACACCTTC
TRBV10-1	many	-	TRBJ2-3	CASGGASTDTQYF	TGCGCCAGCGGGGGTGCGAGCACAGATACGCAGTATTTT
TRBV12-3/TRBV12-4	-	-	TRBJ1-1	CASSFQGWGTEAFF	TGTGCCAGCAGTTTCCAGGGTTGGGGCACTGAAGCTTTCTTT
TRBV20-1	-	-	TRBJ2-5	CSADWRETQYF	TGCAGTGCCGATTGGAGGGAGACCCAGTACTTC
TRBV5-1	many	-	TRBJ2-2	CASSLFGANTGELFF	TGCGCCAGCAGCTTGTTCGGGGCCAACACCGGGGAGCTGTTTTTT
TRBV7-8	-	-	TRBJ2-1	CASSLAGWGIYNEQFF	TGTGCCAGCAGCTTAGCCGGCTGGGGGATCTACAATGAGCAGTTCTTC
TRBV4-2	-	-	TRBJ2-3	CASSQDARTTIPTDTQYF	TGTGCCAGCAGCCAAGATGCCCGGACGACCATACCCACAGATACGCAGTATTTT
TRBV20-1	-	-	TRBJ2-1	CSAGTRTYNEQFF	TGCAGTGCTGGGACAAGAACTTACAATGAGCAGTTCTTC